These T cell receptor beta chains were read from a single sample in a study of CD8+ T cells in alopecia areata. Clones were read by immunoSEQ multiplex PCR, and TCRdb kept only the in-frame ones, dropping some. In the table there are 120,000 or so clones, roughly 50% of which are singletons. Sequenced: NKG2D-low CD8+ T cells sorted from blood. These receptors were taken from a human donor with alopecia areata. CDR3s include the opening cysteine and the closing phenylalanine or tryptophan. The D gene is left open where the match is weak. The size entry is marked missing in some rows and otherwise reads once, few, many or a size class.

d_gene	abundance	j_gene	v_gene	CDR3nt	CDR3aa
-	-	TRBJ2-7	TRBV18	TGTGCCAGCTCACCGGTTCCGACAGCGATCGAGCAGTACTTC	CASSPVPTAIEQYF
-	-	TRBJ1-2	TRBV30	TGTGCCTGGAGTGTAGAGTGGCAAGGGGGAGGCTACACCTTC	CAWSVEWQGGGYTF
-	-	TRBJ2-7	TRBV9	TGTGCCAGCAGCGTAGGAGGGGGAACCTACGAGCAGTACTTC	CASSVGGGTYEQYF
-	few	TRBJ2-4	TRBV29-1	TGCAGCGTCGCCCACCTTGGCATTCAGTACTTC	CSVAHLGIQYF
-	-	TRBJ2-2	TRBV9	TGTGCCAGCAGCGCTTCACTTGGAGGGGACGAGGACACCGGGGAGCTGTTTTTT	CASSASLGGDEDTGELFF
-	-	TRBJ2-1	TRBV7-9	TGTGCCAGCAGATTCGGGGACAATGAGCAGTTCTTC	CASRFGDNEQFF
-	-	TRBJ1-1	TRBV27	TGTGCCAGCAGTTTAGGCAGGTTGAACACTGAAGCTTTCTTT	CASSLGRLNTEAFF
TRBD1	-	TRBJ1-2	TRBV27	TGTGCCAGCAGCTCACAGGGGGCTGGCTACACCTTC	CASSSQGAGYTF
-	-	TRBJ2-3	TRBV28	TGTGCCAGCAGTTGGACAGCCGACACAGATACGCAGTATTTT	CASSWTADTDTQYF
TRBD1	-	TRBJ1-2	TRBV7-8	TGTGCCAGCAGCTTGGGGGACAGCCTCTATGGCTACACCTTC	CASSLGDSLYGYTF
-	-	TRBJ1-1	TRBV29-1	TGCAGCGTTGAAGATCGGGGGGCTAACACTGAAGCTTTCTTT	CSVEDRGANTEAFF
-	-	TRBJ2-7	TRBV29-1	TGCAGCGTTGAAGATCAGACGGGGAGCCCAGGAACCTACGAGCAGTACTTC	CSVEDQTGSPGTYEQYF
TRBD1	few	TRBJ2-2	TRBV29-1	TGCAGCGTTGAGTTAGGGACAGGGGGTAACACCGGGGAGCTGTTTTTT	CSVELGTGGNTGELFF
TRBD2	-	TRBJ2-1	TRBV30	TGTGCCTGCCGGGACTACTACAATGAGCAGTTCTTC	CACRDYYNEQFF
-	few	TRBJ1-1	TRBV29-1	TGCAGCGTTGAACAGAGGACTGAAGCTTTCTTT	CSVEQRTEAFF
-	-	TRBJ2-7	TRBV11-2	TGTGCCAGCAGTTTAGCGGTAGCGCAGTACTTC	CASSLAVAQYF
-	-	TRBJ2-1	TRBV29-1	TGCAGCGTTGAAGATTGGGATGATCAGTTCTTC	CSVEDWDDQFF